Following are 5 T cell receptor beta chains from one sample sequenced in a study of beta chain features in type 1 diabetes. Their specific antigens are unknown. Since all of the isolated RNA was reverse transcribed, expressed TCRB transcripts were what got sequenced. Data came from immunoSEQ multiplex PCR; TCRdb stores just in-frame clones and leaves some out. Of 100,000 to 150,000 clones listed, roughly 17% are singletons. Findings and limits, study-wide: Moderate but significant shortening of TCRB CDR3s was recorded in all four CD4+ subsets from Type 1 diabetes patients.

Sequenced material: central memory CD4+ T cells from blood. The source of these receptors is a man aged 18 to 30 with type 1 diabetes.

This clone was observed a handful of times. The chain is built from TRBV5-4 and TRBJ1-2; D possibly corresponds to TRBD1 (6 bases). The germline V and J ends were trimmed by 3 bases and 1 base, with 10 bases remaining between them. CDR1 is SGHNT and CDR2 is YYREEE in the germline V gene (reference sequence). The CDR3 extends over 14 amino acids. The CDR3 region is CASSSGQFNYGYTF. The DNA for the CDR3 is TGTGCCAGCAGCTCGGGACAATTTAACTATGGCTACACCTTC.

The chain couples TRBV5-1 to TRBJ2-2; 7 positions match TRBD1. There are 15 residues in the CDR3. The V segment lost 4 bases and the J segment 2 bases; nucleotides outside the gene matches: 5. The germline V gene encodes CDR1 SGHRS and CDR2 YFSETQ. The CDR3 region has the DNA TGCGCCAGCAGCCCACAGGGGCTTAACACCGGGGAGCTGTTTTTT. It codes for CASSPQGLNTGELFF.

This clone occurred many times. V usage is TRBV6-1 and J usage is TRBJ2-3; no clear D gene. From germline, CDR1 is MNHNS and CDR2 SASEGT. V was cut by 2 bases and J by 8 bases, with 17 bases left in between. This CDR3 spans 15 amino acids. The CDR3 reads CASSEPSLVPATQYF. CDR3 sequence (DNA): TGTGCCAGCAGTGAACCTTCCCTGGTCCCGGCTACGCAGTATTTT.

The rearrangement joins TRBV14 to TRBJ2-2, with TRBD2 matching over 7 bases. V was pared by 6 bases and J by 2 bases, with 6 bases of the junction left unmatched. There are 15 residues in the CDR3. Germline V gives CDR1 SGHDN, CDR2 FVKESK. The CDR3 sequence: CASRRAGLNTGELFF. The CDR3 DNA sequence: TGTGCCAGCAGACGAGCGGGACTTAACACCGGGGAGCTGTTTTTT.

This clone was found many times. This chain connects TRBV7-2 to TRBJ2-3, with 10 bases that match TRBD2. V shed 5 bases, J shed 2 bases, and the junction held 7 bases outside the gene matches. CDR3 size: 16 residues. Germline-derived CDR1 and CDR2 are SGHTA and FQGNSA. CDR3 sequence: CASSETLAGVTDTQYF. CDR3 in DNA: TGTGCCAGCAGCGAAACGCTAGCGGGGGTCACAGATACGCAGTATTTT.